Listed below are T cell receptor beta chains from one sample, sequenced in a study of CD8 T cells in ankylosing spondylitis. TCRdb re-analysed the 5' RACE reads in MiXCR, keeping a single row per CDR3 protein. Here the sample spans 100,000 to 150,000 distinct CDR3 sequences, about an eighth being singletons. Sequencing input: blood, either unsorted or a sorted T cell fraction (not recorded which). These receptors came from a female donor with ankylosing spondylitis or in good health (not recorded which). The CDR3 runs from the conserved cysteine through the conserved F or W. D genes are given only for firm matches. Size tells how often a clone was seen (once, few, many) or the class of an expanded clone, and some rows leave it out.

j_gene,v_gene,d_gene,abundance,CDR3nt,CDR3aa
TRBJ2-1,TRBV15,.,.,TGTGCCACCAGCAGAATAGGACACAACAATGAGCAGTTCTTC,CATSRIGHNNEQFF
TRBJ1-3,TRBV2,.,few,TGTGCCAGCAGTGAAGCGGGAGGACAGAGGGGAAACACCATATATTTT,CASSEAGGQRGNTIYF
TRBJ1-2,TRBV7-3,TRBD1,many,TGTGCCAGCAGCTTCGGACAGGGGGTGAATGGCTACACCTTC,CASSFGQGVNGYTF
TRBJ2-1,TRBV30,TRBD2,few,TGTGCCTGGAGTGTACTAGCGGGGGGGGCATACAATGAGCAGTTCTTC,CAWSVLAGGAYNEQFF
TRBJ1-5,TRBV7-8,TRBD1,many,TGTGCCAGCAGCTTCGGACAGGGATCGGGACAGCCCCAGCATTTT,CASSFGQGSGQPQHF
TRBJ2-5,TRBV20-1,.,many,TGCAGTGCCAACAAAGAGACCCAGTACTTC,CSANKETQYF
TRBJ2-3,TRBV5-1,TRBD2,many,TGCGCCAGCAGCTTGGTCGGGACTAGCGGGAGATCAGATACGCAGTATTTT,CASSLVGTSGRSDTQYF
TRBJ1-4,TRBV12-3/TRBV12-4,.,many,TGTGCCAGCAGTTTTGGACAGTCTAATGAAAAACTGTTTTTT,CASSFGQSNEKLFF
TRBJ2-5,TRBV18,.,many,TGTGCCAGCTCACCACCCGTTGGCGGGACAGAGACCCAGTACTTC,CASSPPVGGTETQYF
TRBJ1-1,TRBV2,.,many,TGTGCCAGCTTCCTTCCCACGGCGAACACTGAAGCTTTCTTT,CASFLPTANTEAFF
TRBJ2-5,TRBV5-1,.,many,TGCGCCAGCTTCATAGGACATAACCAAGAGACCCAGTACTTC,CASFIGHNQETQYF
TRBJ2-7,TRBV27,.,many,TGTGCCAGCAGTTTAAGGAACAGTTACCCTTACGAGCAGTACTTC,CASSLRNSYPYEQYF
TRBJ2-7,TRBV10-3,.,.,TGTGCCATCAGTGAGTCGGGTGAGGACGAGCAGTACTTC,CAISESGEDEQYF
TRBJ2-1,TRBV7-4,TRBD2,.,TGTGCCTGCAGCTTACCCGATCTTGGACTAGCTGAAGCCCCGAATGAGCAGTTCTTC,CACSLPDLGLAEAPNEQFF
TRBJ1-1,TRBV14,.,many,TGTGCCAGCAGCCCTCAGAGGAACACTGAAGCTTTCTTT,CASSPQRNTEAFF
TRBJ1-4,TRBV15,TRBD1,.,TGTGCCACCAGCAGAGACCGGGACAGGGTTGAAAAACTGTTTTTT,CATSRDRDRVEKLFF
TRBJ1-1,TRBV7-9,.,many,TGTGCCAGCAGCGCAAGAAAAAAGACAGGCATGAACACTGAAGCTTTCTTT,CASSARKKTGMNTEAFF
TRBJ2-7,TRBV27,.,many,TGTGCCAGCAGTTCCCCGGGGCTCCCTTACGAGCAGTACTTC,CASSSPGLPYEQYF
TRBJ1-5,TRBV12-3/TRBV12-4,.,many,TGTGCCAGCAGTTTATCAGTGAAATTGGGCAATCAGCCCCAGCATTTT,CASSLSVKLGNQPQHF
TRBJ1-1,TRBV5-1,.,many,TGCGCCAGCAGCTTTTTGGGGGGCGCGACGAACACTGAAGCTTTCTTT,CASSFLGGATNTEAFF
TRBJ1-1,TRBV18,.,.,TGTGCCAGCTCACCCCTCGGGAACACTGAAGCTTTCTTT,CASSPLGNTEAFF
TRBJ1-5,TRBV24-1,.,many,TGTGCCACCAGTTCGGCGGGGGGGAGCAATCAGCCCCAGCATTTT,CATSSAGGSNQPQHF